This passage covers 18 T cell receptor beta chains from one sample sequenced in a study of radiotherapy plus CTLA-4 blockade in lung cancer. Measured with immunoSEQ multiplex PCR; TCRdb has only the in-frame clones, and not every one. Among around 45,000 clones listed, about two thirds were seen once. The sequences come from peripheral blood, collected from a patient treated with radiotherapy plus ipilimumab. Every receptor here comes from a human donor with non-small cell lung cancer who had a partial response to radiotherapy plus ipilimumab.

This chain uses TRBV29-1 with TRBJ2-6; D possibly corresponds to TRBD1 (5 bases). The CDR3 length is 14 residues. Per the germline V gene, CDR1 is SQVTM and CDR2 is ANQGSEA. The V end was cut by 6 bases, the J end by 0 bases, with 9 bases between. CDR3 protein: CSVAQASGANVLTF. The DNA for the CDR3 is TGCAGCGTCGCACAGGCCTCTGGGGCCAACGTCCTGACTTTC.

This clone was counted only a few times. The chain links TRBV1 to TRBJ1-6; TRBD1, as called in the table, went unchecked against the DNA. TRBV1 is a listed pseudogene. The CDR3 runs to 13 residues. CDR3 nucleotide sequence: TGCACCAGCAGCCCCAGGGGTTTTTCACCCCTCCACTTT. It yields the protein CTSSPRGFSPLHF.

This clone has only a few counts. The chain carries TRBV13 and TRBJ2-3; D is perhaps TRBD1 (5 bases). Trimming removed 6 bases at V and 0 bases at J, with 10 bases between. The germline CDR1 and CDR2 sequences are PRHDT and FYEKMQ (reference sequence). The CDR3 totals 14 residues. The CDR3: CASRGRGSTDTQYF. CDR3 bases: TGTGCCAGCAGGGGTAGGGGTAGCACAGATACGCAGTATTTT.

The chain has TRBV5-1 and TRBJ2-5; D not resolved. With the DNA end fitting TRBJ2-7 better, the J assignment may be wrong. The CDR3 spans 14 residues. From germline, CDR1 is SGHRS and CDR2 YFSETQ. As DNA, the CDR3 is TGCGCCAGCAGCCGTATTGGGCCTTCCTACGAGCAGTACTTC. Residues: CASSRIGPSYEQYF.

This clone turned up a few times. The J gene is TRBJ1-1, the V gene TRBV5-4; TRBD1 matches 8 bases. CDR3 length equals 16 residues. V lost 4 bases, J lost 3 bases, and 11 bases stayed unmatched. Germline V gene data show CDR1 as SGHNT and CDR2 as YYREEE (reference sequence). CDR3 residues: CASSRKDRVRDTEAFF. CDR3 bases: TGTGCCAGCAGCCGGAAGGACAGGGTGAGGGACACTGAAGCTTTCTTT.

This chain joins TRBV9 and TRBJ2-3, with 8 nucleotides matching TRBD2. This CDR3 comprises 14 residues. V lost 2 bases to trimming and J lost 2 bases; unmatched junction nucleotides: 1. Germline V CDR1 and CDR2: SGDLS, YYNGEE. The CDR3 region is CASSVGGDTDTQYF. In DNA, the CDR3 is TGTGCCAGCAGCGTCGGGGGGGACACAGATACGCAGTATTTT.

This clone was seen only a few times. The chain joins TRBV6-1 to TRBJ2-5; a weak D match, TRBD1 (6 bases). The CDR3 has 13 amino acids. Trimming took 6 bases from V and 7 from J, leaving 15 bases between them. The germline V gene has CDR1 MNHNS and CDR2 SASEGT. The CDR3 reads CASSMDRTGTQYF. DNA for the CDR3: TGTGCCAGCAGCATGGACAGAACGGGGACCCAGTACTTC.

The chain joins TRBV27 to TRBJ1-1; possibly TRBD1 for D (5 bases). Trimming shortened V by 2 bases and J by 1 base, and 17 bases separated the two germline ends. The CDR3 is 17 amino acids. Germline loops: CDR1 MNHEY, CDR2 SMNVEV (reference sequence). As DNA, the CDR3 is TGTGCCAGCAGTTTACTCCAGGGAGGGGTGTCGAACACTGAAGCTTTCTTT. This translates into CASSLLQGGVSNTEAFF.

The chain uses TRBV15 and TRBJ2-1; D unresolved. The CDR3 has 13 residues. V lost 0 bases to trimming and J lost 2 bases, with 2 bases between them. Germline CDR1 reads LNHNV; CDR2 reads YYDKDF (reference sequence). The CDR3 DNA sequence: TGTGCCACCAGCAGAGACACCTACAATGAGCAGTTCTTC. Translation: CATSRDTYNEQFF.

The J gene is TRBJ2-5, the V gene TRBV2; 7 bases align to TRBD2. J was trimmed by 3 bases and V by 0 bases; bases with no gene match: 7. Per germline, CDR1 SNHLY and CDR2 FYNNEI. CDR3 length: 16 residues. Here the CDR3 reads CASSEARLADEETQYF. The CDR3 DNA sequence: TGTGCCAGCAGTGAAGCGCGCCTAGCGGACGAAGAGACCCAGTACTTC.

The chain links TRBV5-6 to TRBJ2-7, with D perhaps matching TRBD1 (7 bases). Germline V gene sequence: CDR1 SGHDT, CDR2 YYEEEE. V lost 3 bases and J lost 2, with 21 bases in between. The CDR3 consists of 17 residues. DNA for the CDR3: TGTGCCAGCAGCTCACAGGGTTCAGGGGGGCCCCCCTACGAGCAGTACTTC. The encoded protein is CASSSQGSGGPPYEQYF.

The J gene is TRBJ2-2, the V gene TRBV6-5; D unresolved. Germline CDR1 MNHEY, CDR2 SVGAGI. Deletions cut 0 bases from V and 2 bases from J, with 7 bases between. The CDR3 extends over 15 amino acids. The CDR3 nucleotides are TGTGCCAGCAGTTACTCTTTCCTTAACACCGGGGAGCTGTTTTTT. This gives the protein CASSYSFLNTGELFF.

This clone was recorded at least ten times. V is TRBV5-1 and J is TRBJ1-4; 7 positions match TRBD1. The V gene's germline CDR1 is SGHRS and CDR2 YFSETQ. This CDR3 contains 17 residues. With 1 base clipped from V and 2 bases from J, the junction kept 8 bases outside the gene matches. The CDR3 is CASSLSLMTGTNEKLFF. The CDR3 nucleotides are TGCGCCAGCAGCTTGTCCCTTATGACAGGGACTAATGAAAAACTGTTTTTT. Complete variable domain (other parts from reference TRBV5-1 and TRBJ1-4): KAGVTQTPRYLIKTRGQQVTLSCSPISGHRSVSWYQQTPGQGLQFLFEYFSETQRNKGNFPGRFSGRQFSNSRSEMNVSTLELGDSALYLCASSLSLMTGTNEKLFFGSGTQLSVL.

Only one count was recorded for this clone. The chain has TRBV5-6 and TRBJ2-3; TRBD2 matches at 11 bases. Germline CDR1 and CDR2: SGHDT and YYEEEE. The CDR3 contains 15 residues. Trimming cost V 1 base and J 4 bases; bases outside gene matches: 2. CDR3 residues: CASSLTSGRPDTQYF. The CDR3 region has the DNA TGTGCCAGCAGCTTGACTAGCGGGAGACCAGATACGCAGTATTTT.

A few counts support this clone. In nucleotides, the CDR3 is TGTGCCAGCAGTTGGGCAGGGGCTTCTGGAAACACCATATATTTT. Translation gives CASSWAGASGNTIYF. The chain couples TRBV6-5 to TRBJ1-3, with TRBD1 as a possible D gene (6 bases). The germline V gene has CDR1 MNHEY and CDR2 SVGAGI. Trimming took 4 bases from V and 1 from J, leaving 11 bases between them. The CDR3 is 15 amino acids.

This clone was found a few times. The rearrangement uses TRBV29-1 and TRBJ2-3; D might be TRBD1 (5 bases). The CDR3 spans 13 residues. Trimming stripped 8 bases from V and 6 bases from J, with 18 bases between. The germline V gene encodes CDR1 SQVTM and CDR2 ANQGSEA. As DNA, the CDR3 is TGCAGCCTCTTCCAGGGTTCTCGTGATACGCAGTATTTT. The encoded protein is CSLFQGSRDTQYF.

V gene TRBV5-6 combines with J gene TRBJ2-4, with 15 bases aligning to TRBD2. Germline trimming cut 4 bases from V and 3 bases from J; bases unmatched to any gene: 8. The germline CDR1 and CDR2 sequences are SGHDT and YYEEEE. The CDR3 is 18 amino acids. The CDR3 protein is CASSRTSGRATIKNIQYF. The CDR3 region has the DNA TGTGCCAGCAGCCGGACTAGCGGGAGGGCCACCATCAAAAACATTCAGTACTTC.

This sequence joins TRBV10-3 and TRBJ2-6; possible D gene TRBD1, 6 bases. The CDR3 has 17 residues. The germline gives CDR1 ENHRY, CDR2 SYGVKD. Trimming cost V 5 bases and J 3 bases, with 17 bases left between them. CDR3 DNA sequence: TGTGCCATCAGTCAACCCCGAGGGGGAAGTGGGGCCAACGTCCTGACTTTC. This codes for CAISQPRGGSGANVLTF.